Below, 12 T cell receptor beta chains from the same sample are listed, as sequenced in a study of CD8 T cells in Susac syndrome. It was with random hexamers that about 0.45 to 1 ug RNA was reverse transcribed. TCRdb itself ran the immunoSEQ multiplex PCR reads through MiXCR, one entry per CDR3 protein. Of roughly 120,000 distinct CDR3 sequences in the sample, just over 90% were seen once. The sequencing input was CD8+ T cells from PBMCs. The receptors were gathered from a human donor with multiple sclerosis.

V usage is TRBV9 and J usage is TRBJ2-1; 7 nucleotides agree with TRBD2. This CDR3 has 16 amino acids. Germline loops: CDR1 SGDLS, CDR2 YYNGEE. The junction had 13 bases not matched to a gene; V was cut back by 6 bases and J by 4 bases. The CDR3 loop reads CASTKRGSGSYNEQFF. CDR3 nucleotide sequence: TGTGCCAGCACCAAGCGAGGTAGCGGGTCTTACAATGAGCAGTTCTTC.

This chain links TRBV23-1 with TRBJ2-1; 9 nucleotides align to TRBD1. TRBV23-1 qualifies as an ORF whose function is uncertain. Unmatched junction bases numbered 21, after V lost 6 bases and J lost 12 bases. The CDR3 runs 17 residues. The CDR3 here is CASSISAPGQGFFGQFF. CDR3 DNA: TGCGCCAGCAGCATATCCGCTCCGGGACAGGGATTCTTCGGGCAGTTCTTC.

The J gene is TRBJ1-5, the V gene TRBV15; D possibly corresponds to TRBD1 (6 bases). The V gene lost 5 bases and the J gene lost 5 bases, with 16 bases spanning the gap. Germline V gene sequence: CDR1 LNHNV, CDR2 YYDKDF (reference sequence). CDR3 length: 15 amino acids. CDR3 loop: CATSGEGEVDQPQHF. As DNA, the CDR3 is TGTGCCACCAGCGGGGAGGGGGAGGTCGATCAGCCCCAGCATTTT.

The chain joins TRBV6-5 to TRBJ2-7, with D tentatively TRBD1 (5 bases). CDR3 length equals 13 residues. Germline V gene data show CDR1 as MNHEY and CDR2 as SVGAGI. Trimming removed 8 bases from V and 2 bases from J, with 13 bases in between. The DNA of the CDR3 is TGTGCCAGCCAGGGCGGAAATCCCTACGAGCAGTACTTC. This codes for CASQGGNPYEQYF.

The chain uses TRBV7-9 and TRBJ2-7; 10 nucleotides align to TRBD1. Germline CDR1 and CDR2: SEHNR and FQNEAQ (reference sequence). With V trimmed by 5 bases and J by 5 bases, 6 bases remained unmatched. The CDR3 runs 14 residues. CDR3 sequence (DNA): TGTGCCAGCAGCCCCGGGACAGGGGTTGACGAGCAGTACTTC. It codes for CASSPGTGVDEQYF.

This chain uses TRBV13 with TRBJ1-1; D not resolved. V was cut by 11 bases and J by 1 base, with 11 bases left in between. The CDR3 covers 12 residues. The germline V gene has CDR1 PRHDT and CDR2 FYEKMQ (reference sequence). The CDR3 DNA sequence: TGTGCCGGATCCGGACCGAACACTGAAGCTTTCTTT. Translated: CAGSGPNTEAFF.

In nucleotides, the CDR3 is TGTGCCAGCGGGGAGACCCAGTACTTC. It encodes CASGETQYF. The rearrangement joins TRBV2 to TRBJ2-5; no clear D gene. CDR1 and CDR2 from the germline V gene are SNHLY and FYNNEI. There are 9 residues in the CDR3. The V gene lost 8 bases and the J gene lost 5 bases, with 3 bases spanning the gap.

CDR3 sequence: CAISSFWDTEAFF. CDR3 DNA sequence: TGTGCCATCAGCTCTTTTTGGGACACTGAAGCTTTCTTT. The rearrangement links TRBV10-3 to TRBJ1-1; D not certain. Germline assignment: CDR1 ENHRY and CDR2 SYGVKD. V was clipped by 6 bases and J by 3 bases, with 11 bases between them. This CDR3 contains 13 residues.

The J gene is TRBJ2-7, the V gene TRBV11-2, with a weak D call TRBD1 (5 bases). The V and J ends lost 5 bases and 1 base respectively, with 12 bases between them. In germline, CDR1 is SGHAT, CDR2 FQNNGV. The CDR3 runs to 14 residues. This CDR3 is CASSTRQFSYEQYF. CDR3 bases: TGTGCCAGCAGCACCCGACAGTTTTCCTACGAGCAGTACTTC.

The chain uses TRBV13 and TRBJ2-1, with 9 bases fitting TRBD1. The CDR3 contains 15 residues. The V gene's germline CDR1 is PRHDT and CDR2 FYEKMQ (reference sequence). V trimming: 5 bases; J trimming: 4 bases; junction bases outside the gene matches: 6. CDR3 bases: TGTGCCAGCAGCGACACAGGGGGCGCGTACAATGAGCAGTTCTTC. Amino acid sequence: CASSDTGGAYNEQFF.

The genes are TRBV12-3 or TRBV12-4 and TRBJ1-2; 8 positions match TRBD1. J was trimmed by 3 bases and V by 7 bases; bases with no gene match: 19. The CDR3 is 18 residues long. CDR3 sequence (DNA): TGTGCCAGCACCCCCGCTCAAAGGTCCAGGGGGCAAGACTATGGCTACACCTTC. Translation: CASTPAQRSRGQDYGYTF.

J is TRBJ2-7 and V is TRBV7-9; possible D gene TRBD1, 6 bases. Germline V gene data show CDR1 as SEHNR and CDR2 as FQNEAQ (reference sequence). This CDR3 is built from 15 residues. The V gene lost 0 bases and the J gene lost 3 bases, with 12 bases spanning the gap. The CDR3 loop reads CASSLAPQGNYEQYF. In DNA, the CDR3 is TGTGCCAGCAGCTTAGCCCCACAGGGTAACTACGAGCAGTACTTC.